This T cell receptor (beta chain) comes out of a study of cytomegalovirus exposure and HLA in healthy donors. 60 Vbeta and 13 Jbeta primers were used in PCR. TCRdb's copy holds only in-frame clones and misses some; the assay was immunoSEQ multiplex PCR. The table has approximately 100,000 clones, roughly 70% seen once; the top ten hold roughly 10%. V was shortened by 4 bases and J by 5 bases, with 11 bases between the two germline ends. The CDR3 runs 13 residues. CDR1 is LNHNV and CDR2 is YYDKDF in the germline V gene (reference sequence). The sequence came from a man aged 50 to 59 in good health and CMV-seronegative. The chain combines TRBV15 with TRBJ2-5; D might be TRBD2 (5 bases). The source material was PBMCs. The CDR3 protein is CATSIEGMETQYF. In DNA form, the CDR3 reads TGTGCCACCAGCATAGAGGGCATGGAGACCCAGTACTTC.